The 8 T cell receptor beta chains below come from one sample, sequenced in a study of blood T cell repertoires in COVID-19. Libraries were prepared by immunoSEQ multiplex PCR; TCRdb keeps only in-frame clonotypes and omits some of them. The data contain roughly 100,000 clones, 75% to 90% of them singletons. Sequencing input: peripheral blood. The receptors here all came from a man at least 80 years old with acute or convalescent COVID-19.

This clone was picked up many times. This chain joins TRBV7-9 and TRBJ2-1; 12 bases map to TRBD2. V was pared by 5 bases and J by 4 bases, with 6 bases of the junction left unmatched. The CDR3 length is 16 residues. The germline gives CDR1 SEHNR, CDR2 FQNEAQ (reference sequence). In DNA form, the CDR3 reads TGTGCCAGCAGCCTGGGACTAGCGGGTAATTACAATGAGCAGTTCTTC. Translating it yields CASSLGLAGNYNEQFF.

This sequence joins TRBV28 and TRBJ2-1; TRBD2 matches 12 bases. The CDR3 length is 16 residues. Germline V CDR1 and CDR2: MDHEN, SYDVKM. V lost 5 bases, J lost 5 bases, and 7 bases stayed unmatched. CDR3: CASSPLGLAGNNEQFF. In DNA, the CDR3 is TGTGCCAGCAGTCCCTTAGGACTAGCGGGAAACAATGAGCAGTTCTTC.

J is TRBJ2-7 and V is TRBV5-1; a weak D match, TRBD2 (5 bases). This CDR3 has 14 residues. From germline, CDR1 is SGHRS and CDR2 YFSETQ. Trimming pared 2 bases from V and 7 bases from J, leaving 16 bases between. CDR3 sequence reads: CASSFGREMGEQYF. The CDR3 bases are TGCGCCAGCAGCTTTGGACGGGAAATGGGGGAGCAGTACTTC. Supplemented by reference TRBV5-1 and TRBJ2-7, the full variable domain reads KAGVTQTPRYLIKTRGQQVTLSCSPISGHRSVSWYQQTPGQGLQFLFEYFSETQRNKGNFPGRFSGRQFSNSRSEMNVSTLELGDSALYLCASSFGREMGEQYFGPGTRLTVT.

This clone was found once. The chain links TRBV10-3 to TRBJ2-7, with unresolved D. Germline loops: CDR1 ENHRY, CDR2 SYGVKD. CDR3 size: 11 residues. V lost 3 bases, J lost 9 bases, and 9 bases lay in between. This CDR3 reads CAISDIERQYF. The CDR3 DNA reads TGTGCCATCAGTGATATAGAGCGGCAGTACTTC.

The chain couples TRBV18 to TRBJ2-7; 9 nucleotides agree with TRBD2. J was trimmed by 4 bases and V by 1 base; bases with no gene match: 2. The CDR3 totals 14 residues. The V gene's germline CDR1 is KGHSH and CDR2 LQKENI. The CDR3 is CASSPQTSGYEQYF. The CDR3 nucleotides are TGTGCCAGCTCACCACAGACTAGCGGTTACGAGCAGTACTTC.

The chain links TRBV7-8 to TRBJ1-6; D remains ambiguous. Germline values: CDR1 SGHVS, CDR2 FQNEAQ. Trimming shortened V by 4 bases and J by 4 bases, and 8 bases separated the two germline ends. This CDR3 contains 14 residues. CDR3 sequence reads: CASSSGGYNSPLHF. The DNA of the CDR3 is TGTGCCAGCAGCTCGGGAGGTTATAATTCACCCCTCCACTTT.

This chain connects TRBV18 to TRBJ1-1, with TRBD1 identical over 8 bases. Germline trimming cut 0 bases from V and 1 base from J; bases unmatched to any gene: 4. Germline CDR1 is KGHSH and CDR2 is LQKENI. The CDR3 sequence is 16 residues long. The CDR3 DNA sequence: TGTGCCAGCTCACCACCGAGCAGGGGGCCGAACACTGAAGCTTTCTTT. Translating gives CASSPPSRGPNTEAFF.

The chain couples TRBV18 to TRBJ2-7; 10 nucleotides agree with TRBD1. Germline CDR1 KGHSH, CDR2 LQKENI. V dropped 4 bases and J dropped 1; count of bases not matched to a gene: 7. The CDR3 has 16 amino acids. CDR3 nucleotide sequence: TGTGCCAGCTCACTCTCGGGACAGGGGAGATCCTACGAGCAGTACTTC. Translation: CASSLSGQGRSYEQYF. Combining the CDR3 with reference TRBV18 and TRBJ2-7 gives the whole variable domain NAGVMQNPRHLVRRRGQEARLRCSPMKGHSHVYWYRQLPEEGLKFMVYLQKENIIDESGMPKERFSAEFPKEGPSILRIQQVVRGDSAAYFCASSLSGQGRSYEQYFGPGTRLTVT.